This is a list of T cell receptor beta chains from one sample in a study of T cell clonotyping in hematopoietic cell transplantation. Data came from immunoSEQ multiplex PCR; TCRdb stores just in-frame clones and leaves some out. The sample carries about 36,000 clones, 80% to 90% recorded once. The material sequenced was peripheral blood mononuclear cells. Receptors were obtained from a woman between 35 and 50 years old in good health. Some clones in this sample may be carry-over from other donors' samples. The CDR3 runs from the conserved cysteine through the conserved F or W.

CDR3aa: CASGRTEVAQPQHF; len: 14; v_gene: TRBV19; j_gene: TRBJ1-5
CDR3aa: CASSTTGSLNEKLFF; len: 15; v_gene: TRBV28; j_gene: TRBJ1-4
CDR3aa: CASSERWGGNQPQHF; len: 15; v_gene: TRBV6-1; j_gene: TRBJ1-5
CDR3aa: CASSLPGQGAYTF; len: 13; v_gene: TRBV5-1; j_gene: TRBJ1-2
CDR3aa: CASSLPADSYEQYF; len: 14; v_gene: TRBV5-1; j_gene: TRBJ2-7
CDR3aa: CSVAQGDYGYTF; len: 12; v_gene: TRBV29-1; j_gene: TRBJ1-2
CDR3aa: CAINGLADSTDTQYF; len: 15; v_gene: TRBV10-3; j_gene: TRBJ2-3
CDR3aa: CASSQDRFTKAFF; len: 13; v_gene: TRBV4-3; j_gene: TRBJ1-1
CDR3aa: CASSQGDRFSYEQYF; len: 15; v_gene: TRBV4-1; j_gene: TRBJ2-7
CDR3aa: CASSSHSGRRNGELFF; len: 16; v_gene: TRBV25-1; j_gene: TRBJ2-2
CDR3aa: CASTPLGAGDTEAFF; len: 15; v_gene: TRBV6-5; j_gene: TRBJ1-1
CDR3aa: CASLGSTYEQYF; len: 12; v_gene: TRBV2; j_gene: TRBJ2-7
CDR3aa: CASKEYGYEQYF; len: 12; v_gene: TRBV2; j_gene: TRBJ2-7
CDR3aa: CATADISSPLHF; len: 12; v_gene: TRBV30; j_gene: TRBJ1-6
CDR3aa: CASSSKRTSGISPYEQYF; len: 18; v_gene: TRBV11-2; j_gene: TRBJ2-7
CDR3aa: CASSGSYEQYF; len: 11; v_gene: TRBV10-1; j_gene: TRBJ2-7
CDR3aa: CASSQISLGGSYEQYF; len: 16; v_gene: TRBV14; j_gene: TRBJ2-7
CDR3aa: CASSYESSSGNTIYF; len: 15; v_gene: TRBV5-1; j_gene: TRBJ1-3
CDR3aa: CASSLGTGNLDEQYF; len: 15; v_gene: TRBV5-1; j_gene: TRBJ2-7
CDR3aa: CASSHEGQVYGYTF; len: 14; v_gene: TRBV7-8; j_gene: TRBJ1-2
CDR3aa: CASSPGQEGDEQYF; len: 14; v_gene: TRBV7-9; j_gene: TRBJ2-7
CDR3aa: CASSLKVGHQPQHF; len: 14; v_gene: TRBV7-2; j_gene: TRBJ1-5
CDR3aa: CASSQGPGQGPQRANVLTF; len: 19; v_gene: TRBV4-2; j_gene: TRBJ2-6
CDR3aa: CASSVDGTSGRQGDTQYF; len: 18; v_gene: TRBV9; j_gene: TRBJ2-3
CDR3aa: CASSRDTYGYTF; len: 12; v_gene: TRBV5-1; j_gene: TRBJ1-2
CDR3aa: CASSQVGITDTQYF; len: 14; v_gene: TRBV4-2; j_gene: TRBJ2-3
CDR3aa: CASSPEASGSSETQYF; len: 16; v_gene: TRBV27; j_gene: TRBJ2-5
CDR3aa: CASSTPTGGLTYGYTF; len: 16; v_gene: TRBV19; j_gene: TRBJ1-2
CDR3aa: CASSFGGSEAFF; len: 12; v_gene: TRBV7-2; j_gene: TRBJ1-1
CDR3aa: CASSLAFLEKLFF; len: 13; v_gene: TRBV7-9; j_gene: TRBJ1-4
CDR3aa: CASSSNPGTGSNYGYTF; len: 17; v_gene: TRBV28; j_gene: TRBJ1-2
CDR3aa: CASSRASGSGGDTQYF; len: 16; v_gene: TRBV7-9; j_gene: TRBJ2-3
CDR3aa: CARRTGGAVEAFF; len: 13; v_gene: TRBV2; j_gene: TRBJ1-1
CDR3aa: CASSLGSALAGGGEQFF; len: 17; v_gene: TRBV11-2; j_gene: TRBJ2-1
CDR3aa: CASSARDRAEKLFF; len: 14; v_gene: TRBV6-5; j_gene: TRBJ1-4
CDR3aa: CASSLRESYEQYF; len: 13; v_gene: TRBV7-2; j_gene: TRBJ2-7
CDR3aa: CASSLSPTGTEAFF; len: 14; v_gene: TRBV28; j_gene: TRBJ1-1
CDR3aa: CASSDVRSTDTQYF; len: 14; v_gene: TRBV2; j_gene: TRBJ2-3
CDR3aa: CASSIAGDGGEQFF; len: 14; v_gene: TRBV19; j_gene: TRBJ2-1
CDR3aa: CAIGGRWGQPQHF; len: 13; v_gene: TRBV19; j_gene: TRBJ1-5
CDR3aa: CASIGDGELFF; len: 11; v_gene: TRBV28; j_gene: TRBJ2-2
CDR3aa: CASSLFASGNFGELFF; len: 16; v_gene: TRBV7-3; j_gene: TRBJ2-2
CDR3aa: CASSLQQGVVEKLFF; len: 15; v_gene: TRBV28; j_gene: TRBJ1-4
CDR3aa: CASSLAGTPNTGELFF; len: 16; v_gene: TRBV5-6; j_gene: TRBJ2-2
CDR3aa: CASSQRRAEQFF; len: 12; v_gene: TRBV4-3; j_gene: TRBJ2-1
CDR3aa: CASSDPDGPRETQYF; len: 15; v_gene: TRBV25-1; j_gene: TRBJ2-5
CDR3aa: CASSGRQLAGVEQFF; len: 15; v_gene: TRBV19; j_gene: TRBJ2-1
CDR3aa: CASSMALPSGAPGTQYF; len: 17; v_gene: TRBV19; j_gene: TRBJ2-3